Shown below are 15 T cell receptor beta chains from a single sample sequenced in a study of T-cell reconstitution after alpha-beta-depleted transplantation in children (dated by TCRdb to about 2016). Library method: PCR. TCRdb records Illumina HiSeq 2500 as the sequencer. Molecular barcoding was employed in the preparation of TCR libraries, with unique molecular identifiers being used to normalize TCRbeta repertoire quantification. TCRdb reprocessing: public reads trimmed at Q25 with fastp, clones called with MiXCR, in-frame beta chains kept. Every CDR3 protein is listed once, alongside the most common genes and DNA of its rows. The table for this sample lists 70,000 to 95,000 distinct CDR3 sequences; 12% of them were counted only once. The ten largest make up 14% of the sample. Source: PBMCs from the stem cell graft donor, taken from the stem cell graft. Receptors originate from a human donor who donated a stem cell graft to a child with inherited bone marrow failure.

This clonotype occurred many times. This rearrangement joins TRBV9 to TRBJ1-2; D is perhaps TRBD1 (5 bases). V lost 0 bases and J 4 bases, leaving 10 bases between the germline ends. Germline lookup yields CDR1 SGDLS and CDR2 YYNGEE. The length of the CDR3 is 14 residues. For the CDR3, the DNA is TGTGCCAGCAGCGTAGACCGGGGGATCTATGGCTACACCTTC. Protein product: CASSVDRGIYGYTF.

This clonotype was counted at least ten times. The chain combines TRBV5-6 with TRBJ2-7; possible D gene TRBD2, 6 bases. Germline V gene data show CDR1 as SGHDT and CDR2 as YYEEEE. The V end lost 4 bases, the J end lost 2 bases, and 10 bases lay between the germline ends. CDR3 length: 13 amino acids. The CDR3 region is CASSRGTPYEQYF. The CDR3 nucleotides are TGTGCCAGCAGCCGGGGGACCCCCTACGAGCAGTACTTC.

This clonotype showed up many times. This chain's CDR3 is CASSIRTLLNTEAFF. The DNA of the CDR3 is TGTGCCAGCAGCATCAGGACACTCCTAAACACTGAAGCTTTCTTT. This sequence joins TRBV7-8 and TRBJ1-1; perhaps TRBD1 as D (5 bases). This CDR3 is 15 amino acids long. Germline CDR1 and CDR2: SGHVS and FQNEAQ. V gave up 5 bases and J gave up 2 bases, with 15 bases separating them.

This clonotype has ten or more counts. DNA of the CDR3: TGTGCCAGTAGCACACAGGGGTTTGGTTCACCCCTCCACTTT. Translating it yields CASSTQGFGSPLHF. The chain recombines TRBV19 with TRBJ1-6; 7 bases are shared with TRBD1. This CDR3 comprises 14 residues. In germline, CDR1 is LNHDA, CDR2 SQIVND (reference sequence). Losses at the gene ends were 6 bases for V and 9 bases for J; bases not matched to a gene: 8. The complete variable domain, with remaining parts taken from reference TRBV19 and TRBJ1-6, reads DGGITQSPKYLFRKEGQNVTLSCEQNLNHDAMYWYRQDPGQGLRLIYYSQIVNDFQKGDIAEGYSVSREKKESFPLTVTSAQKNPTAFYLCASSTQGFGSPLHFGNGTRLTVT.

This clonotype was counted many times. V gene TRBV5-6 combines with J gene TRBJ2-5, with D perhaps TRBD1 (6 bases). The length of the CDR3 is 16 residues. The germline V gene has CDR1 SGHDT and CDR2 YYEEEE. V lost 4 bases, J lost 0 bases, and 16 bases lay in between. Written as DNA, the CDR3 is TGTGCCAGCAGCCTCCCCCCGAACAGGGACCAAGAGACCCAGTACTTC. Encoded protein: CASSLPPNRDQETQYF.

This clonotype was recorded at least ten times. This chain joins TRBV7-2 and TRBJ1-5; D possibly corresponds to TRBD1 (6 bases). The CDR3 totals 16 residues. The V end lost 1 base, the J end lost 5 bases, and 15 bases lay between the germline ends. The V gene's germline CDR1 is SGHTA and CDR2 FQGNSA. The CDR3 loop reads CASSLGGGAPDQPQHF. The DNA of the CDR3 is TGTGCCAGCAGCTTAGGTGGGGGGGCTCCGGATCAGCCCCAGCATTTT.

This clonotype was seen at least ten times. The chain is built from TRBV27 and TRBJ2-1; D possibly corresponds to TRBD1 (6 bases). Germline CDR1 MNHEY, CDR2 SMNVEV (reference sequence). The CDR3 loop spans 15 amino acids. V was pared by 4 bases and J by 6 bases, with 16 bases between. CDR3 amino acids: CASSSILTGSNEQFF. The CDR3 DNA reads TGTGCCAGCAGTTCGATCCTCACAGGGTCCAATGAGCAGTTCTTC.

This clonotype was found a few times. The CDR3 protein is CASSLGLAELYEQYF. CDR3 bases: TGCGCCAGCAGCCTCGGACTAGCGGAACTATACGAGCAGTACTTC. The chain links TRBV5-1 to TRBJ2-7; TRBD2 aligns across 10 bases. Germline V lookup: CDR1 SGHRS, CDR2 YFSETQ. The CDR3 extends over 15 amino acids. With 4 bases clipped from V and 4 bases from J, the junction kept 8 bases outside the gene matches.

This clonotype showed up many times. The chain is built from TRBV18 and TRBJ1-5, with TRBD1 as a possible D gene (5 bases). The CDR3 runs 16 residues. V shed 5 bases and J shed 6 bases, with 20 bases lying between them. Germline V gives CDR1 KGHSH, CDR2 LQKENI. The CDR3 DNA is TGTGCCAGCTCAATGGCGGGGCGAAGGGTGGGTCAGCCCCAGCATTTT. As protein: CASSMAGRRVGQPQHF.

This clonotype was seen ten or more times. The rearrangement uses TRBV11-2 and TRBJ2-2; D possibly corresponds to TRBD2 (5 bases). The V gene's germline CDR1 is SGHAT and CDR2 FQNNGV. The CDR3 is 13 amino acids. Deletions cut 4 bases from V and 6 bases from J, with 9 bases between. CDR3 in DNA: TGTGCCAGCAGCTCCGGAGGCCCCGGGGAGCTGTTTTTT. This sequence encodes CASSSGGPGELFF.

This clonotype was observed many times. The genes are TRBV7-2 and TRBJ2-4; D is unclear. This CDR3 comprises 14 residues. V was cut by 5 bases and J by 1 base, with 9 bases left in between. Germline V CDR1 and CDR2: SGHTA, FQGNSA. The CDR3 coding sequence is TGTGCCAGCAGCCCCTACGGGGCCAAAAACATTCAGTACTTC. Translating gives CASSPYGAKNIQYF.

This clonotype was detected a few times. In nucleotides, the CDR3 is TGTGCCTGGAGTGTATCCCTCGGGGGAATTGGTGAAAAACTGTTTTTT. Its translation is CAWSVSLGGIGEKLFF. The rearrangement links TRBV30 to TRBJ1-4; a possible D gene is TRBD1 (5 bases). Germline CDR1 and CDR2: GTSNPN and SVGIG (reference sequence). V lost 0 bases, J lost 7 bases, and 18 bases lay in between. The CDR3 covers 16 residues.

By proportion, this clonotype is medium-sized. The genes are TRBV4-1 and TRBJ1-5; 7 bases fit TRBD1. V dropped 7 bases and J dropped 1; count of bases not matched to a gene: 13. Germline values: CDR1 MGHRA, CDR2 YSYEKL. There are 17 residues in the CDR3. The CDR3 here is CASTTGVFGGSNQPQHF. The DNA for the CDR3 is TGCGCCAGCACCACAGGGGTATTCGGAGGAAGCAATCAGCCCCAGCATTTT.

CDR3 DNA sequence: TGCAGCGCCCACCGGACAGCCAAAGAGACCCAGTACTTC. Protein: CSAHRTAKETQYF. The gene calls are TRBV29-1 and TRBJ2-5, with D tentatively TRBD1 (6 bases). Trimming cost V 7 bases and J 3 bases, with 15 bases left between them. The CDR3 is made up of 13 amino acids. Germline V CDR1 and CDR2: SQVTM, ANQGSEA.

The chain uses TRBV28 and TRBJ1-3; 9 nucleotides match TRBD1. Germline assignment: CDR1 MDHEN and CDR2 SYDVKM. Unmatched junction bases numbered 1, after V lost 4 bases and J lost 0 bases. The CDR3 is 15 amino acids. The CDR3 here is CASSSQGASGNTIYF. The CDR3 nucleotides read TGTGCCAGCAGTTCACAGGGGGCCTCTGGAAACACCATATATTTT.